The 18 T cell receptor beta chains presented below share a single source sample, sequenced in a study of shared clonotypes between healthy human individuals. Only in-frame clones appear in the TCRdb table, and some are missing; sequencing was by immunoSEQ multiplex PCR. The data contain about 640,000 clones, more than 70% of them singletons. The sequencing sample was made of memory CD4+ T cells sorted from blood. This sample's subset: CD45RA-negative fraction. These receptor sequences come from a woman aged 25 to 39 in good health.

V gene TRBV11-1 combines with J gene TRBJ1-1; a weak D match, TRBD1 (6 bases). Trimming left V 5 bases short and J 0 bases short, with 13 bases between. The CDR3 totals 15 residues. The germline V gene encodes CDR1 SGHAT and CDR2 FQDESV (reference sequence). The CDR3 DNA is TGTGCCAGCAGCGCGGGGGGGCAGGTGAACACTGAAGCTTTCTTT. Protein sequence: CASSAGGQVNTEAFF.

The rearrangement joins TRBV25-1 to TRBJ1-2, with D perhaps TRBD1 (6 bases). V lost 0 bases and J 8 bases, leaving 13 bases between the germline ends. This CDR3 region has 14 residues. Per the germline V gene, CDR1 is MGHDK and CDR2 is SYGVNS. The CDR3 DNA reads TGTGCCAGCAGTGAATATTCGACAGGACGGGGCTACACCTTC. Translated, it gives CASSEYSTGRGYTF.

The chain is built from TRBV19 and TRBJ1-5, with unresolved D. Germline V gives CDR1 LNHDA, CDR2 SQIVND (reference sequence). Trimming pared 5 bases from V and 0 bases from J, leaving 14 bases between. The CDR3 runs 16 residues. The CDR3 loop is CASSARRDFSNQPQHF. The CDR3 region has the DNA TGTGCCAGTAGTGCAAGACGTGACTTTAGCAATCAGCCCCAGCATTTT.

CDR3 protein: CASSQDFGGSAGKRADTQYF. The CDR3 nucleotides are TGCGCCAGCAGCCAAGATTTTGGGGGTTCGGCGGGGAAAAGGGCAGATACGCAGTATTTT. This sequence joins TRBV4-1 and TRBJ2-3, with a possible D match to TRBD2 (6 bases). Per the germline V gene, CDR1 is MGHRA and CDR2 is YSYEKL. The CDR3 is 20 amino acids. Trimming shortened V by 0 bases and J by 4 bases, and 26 bases separated the two germline ends.

The rearrangement uses TRBV28 and TRBJ2-1; TRBD2 might be the D (5 bases). CDR1 MDHEN and CDR2 SYDVKM come from the germline V gene. V was trimmed by 5 bases and J by 7 bases, leaving 12 bases between them. The CDR3 sequence is 13 residues long. Here the CDR3 DNA reads TGTGCCAGCAGTGCCGTTGACTATAATGAGCAGTTCTTC. It yields the protein CASSAVDYNEQFF.

This clone turned up a few times. The V gene is TRBV6-5, the J gene TRBJ1-1; no clear D gene. The CDR3 loop spans 15 amino acids. Trimming took 0 bases from V and 4 from J, leaving 12 bases between them. The germline CDR1 and CDR2 sequences are MNHEY and SVGAGI. CDR3 coding DNA: TGTGCCAGCAGTTACTCCGTCCGGGGAGGCACTGAAGCTTTCTTT. The encoded protein is CASSYSVRGGTEAFF.

This sequence joins TRBV6-5 and TRBJ1-2; D may be TRBD1 (5 bases). The CDR3 is 14 amino acids. V was shortened by 8 bases and J by 2 bases, with 15 bases between the two germline ends. The germline V gene encodes CDR1 MNHEY and CDR2 SVGAGI. In DNA form, the CDR3 reads TGTGCCAGCTCGGTCGCAGGGAGAAACTATGGCTACACCTTC. Translating gives CASSVAGRNYGYTF.

The chain employs TRBV29-1 and TRBJ2-3, with D unresolved. In germline, CDR1 is SQVTM, CDR2 ANQGSEA. This CDR3 contains 13 residues. Deletions cut 7 bases from V and 8 bases from J, with 19 bases between. The CDR3 DNA sequence: TGCAGCGCGGTACCCCCGGGCCGTGGTACGCAGTATTTT. It codes for CSAVPPGRGTQYF.

CDR3 amino acids: CASSIDRGASTDTQYF. CDR3 DNA: TGTGCCAGTAGTATAGATCGCGGGGCTAGCACAGATACGCAGTATTTT. The V and J genes are TRBV19 and TRBJ2-3, with D possibly matching TRBD2 (6 bases). Trimming pared 0 bases from V and 0 bases from J, leaving 10 bases between. The germline V gene encodes CDR1 LNHDA and CDR2 SQIVND (reference sequence). This CDR3 spans 16 amino acids.

V gene TRBV5-1 combines with J gene TRBJ1-4; 8 nucleotides line up with TRBD1. The CDR3 runs to 15 residues. Unmatched junction bases numbered 9, after V lost 4 bases and J lost 7 bases. Germline CDR1 is SGHRS and CDR2 is YFSETQ. CDR3 protein: CASSQTGEVGEKLFF. CDR3 DNA: TGCGCCAGCAGCCAGACAGGGGAGGTTGGTGAAAAACTGTTTTTT.

The chain is built from TRBV19 and TRBJ1-5; 10 nucleotides match TRBD1. The junction had 14 bases not matched to a gene; V was cut back by 10 bases and J by 2 bases. Germline V gives CDR1 LNHDA, CDR2 SQIVND (reference sequence). This CDR3 is 17 amino acids long. CDR3 region: CATSKRDRGVGNQPQHF. DNA of the CDR3: TGTGCCACCTCCAAAAGGGACAGGGGAGTTGGCAATCAGCCCCAGCATTTT. The full variable domain, in which reference TRBV19 and TRBJ1-5 provide the parts outside the CDR3, is DGGITQSPKYLFRKEGQNVTLSCEQNLNHDAMYWYRQDPGQGLRLIYYSQIVNDFQKGDIAEGYSVSREKKESFPLTVTSAQKNPTAFYLCATSKRDRGVGNQPQHFGDGTRLSIL.

The chain couples TRBV30 to TRBJ2-7; a weak D match, TRBD1 (5 bases). CDR1 is GTSNPN and CDR2 is SVGIG in the germline V gene (reference sequence). This CDR3 contains 12 residues. V was trimmed by 4 bases and J by 3 bases, leaving 10 bases between them. CDR3 in DNA: TGTGCCTGGATGCGAGACAGCTACGAGCAGTACTTC. Its translation is CAWMRDSYEQYF.

The chain is built from TRBV19 and TRBJ2-7; D remains ambiguous. This CDR3 has 14 residues. Trimming stripped 5 bases from V and 3 bases from J, with 14 bases between. Per the germline V gene, CDR1 is LNHDA and CDR2 is SQIVND (reference sequence). The DNA of the CDR3 is TGTGCCAGTAGTGTTGCGGCGACCGTCTACGAGCAGTACTTC. It specifies CASSVAATVYEQYF.

About this clone itself: Other DNA sequences of this sample code for an identical CDR3. The chain joins TRBV28 to TRBJ2-7; 7 nucleotides align to TRBD1. The CDR3 contains 12 residues. Per germline, CDR1 MDHEN and CDR2 SYDVKM. Trimming removed 5 bases from V and 4 bases from J; junction bases left unmatched: 2. CDR3 coding DNA: TGTGCCAGCAGTGGGGGACAGTACGAGCAGTACTTC. Translating gives CASSGGQYEQYF.

The chain couples TRBV12-5 to TRBJ2-7; 7 bases agree with TRBD1. Losses at the gene ends were 5 bases for V and 2 bases for J; bases not matched to a gene: 6. CDR3 size: 14 residues. The germline V gene encodes CDR1 LGHNT and CDR2 FRNRAP. CDR3 sequence: CASGHKTGPYEQYF. In nucleotides, the CDR3 is TGTGCTAGTGGTCACAAGACAGGGCCCTACGAGCAGTACTTC.

This clone has more than one count but fewer than ten. V is TRBV2 and J is TRBJ1-3, with no clear D. Trimming shortened V by 4 bases and J by 0 bases, and 7 bases separated the two germline ends. The CDR3 has 14 residues. Germline V gene sequence: CDR1 SNHLY, CDR2 FYNNEI. The CDR3 region has the DNA TGTGCCAGCAGTGCCAGCAACTCTGGAAACACCATATATTTT. Protein sequence: CASSASNSGNTIYF.

The J gene is TRBJ1-5, the V gene TRBV5-1, with 10 bases matching TRBD1. Germline V CDR1 and CDR2: SGHRS, YFSETQ. The CDR3 runs to 14 residues. With V trimmed by 0 bases and J by 13 bases, 7 bases remained unmatched. DNA for the CDR3: TGCGCCAGCAGCTTGGGGACAGGGGGTCAAGATCAGCATTTT. Translation gives CASSLGTGGQDQHF.

V is TRBV19 and J is TRBJ2-1; 8 bases are a match to TRBD2. Germline CDR1 and CDR2: LNHDA and SQIVND (reference sequence). The V and J ends lost 0 bases and 7 bases, in that order; junction bases with no gene match: 8. The CDR3 covers 16 residues. DNA for the CDR3: TGTGCCAGTAGTATAGAGTCAGCGGGGGCGGGGAATGAGCAGTTCTTC. Amino acids: CASSIESAGAGNEQFF.